These 30 T cell receptor beta chains were all obtained from the same sample, sequenced in a study of patients and donors after allogeneic stem cell transplantation. TCRdb reanalysed the RT-PCR reads using MiXCR and keeps one entry per CDR3 protein. Among about 200,000 distinct CDR3 sequences listed, around 40% were seen once. The sample consisted of blood, either unsorted or a sorted T cell fraction (not recorded which). These receptors were collected from a human donor who was either an allogeneic HSCT recipient or a stem cell or donor lymphocyte infusion donor (not recorded which). It is not recorded whose cells these are; they may come from a transplant donor.

The chain uses TRBV2 and TRBJ1-1; a possible D gene is TRBD1 (5 bases). Germline values: CDR1 SNHLY, CDR2 FYNNEI. Trimming removed 11 bases at V and 2 bases at J, with 18 bases between. This CDR3 comprises 14 residues. For the CDR3, the DNA is TGTGCCCGTGGTGGTTCAGGGTCTAACACTGAAGCTTTCTTT. Its translation is CARGGSGSNTEAFF.

This clonotype was seen more than once but under ten times. This chain uses TRBV28 with TRBJ1-5, with unresolved D. CDR1 is MDHEN and CDR2 is SYDVKM in the germline V gene. V shed 1 base and J shed 3 bases, with 13 bases lying between them. There are 16 residues in the CDR3. DNA of the CDR3: TGTGCCAGCAGTTTATTGGAGGGAGGCCCCAATCAGCCCCAGCATTTT. This encodes CASSLLEGGPNQPQHF.

This clonotype appeared a few times. The rearrangement uses TRBV20-1 and TRBJ1-2; D might be TRBD1 (5 bases). The CDR3 has 13 residues. From germline, CDR1 is DFQATT and CDR2 SNEGSKA (reference sequence). The germline V and J ends were trimmed by 7 bases and 4 bases, with 16 bases remaining between them. This chain's CDR3 is CSVLYGTLYGYTF. Here the CDR3 DNA reads TGCAGTGTTTTATATGGGACGCTCTATGGCTACACCTTC.

V usage is TRBV12-3 or TRBV12-4 and J usage is TRBJ1-1; tentative D call: TRBD1 (5 bases). There are 13 residues in the CDR3. The germline V and J ends were trimmed by 2 bases and 5 bases, with 9 bases remaining between them. The CDR3 nucleotides read TGTGCCAGCAGTTTACCAGGGAGGACTGAAGCTTTCTTT. Its translation: CASSLPGRTEAFF.

This clonotype has a handful of counts. The chain joins TRBV12-3 or TRBV12-4 to TRBJ1-1; 10 bases are shared with TRBD1. The length of the CDR3 is 16 residues. Trimming at V came to 6 bases and at J to 1 base, leaving 8 bases not matched to a gene. The CDR3 reads CASSPTWDRGNTEAFF. CDR3 coding DNA: TGTGCCAGCAGCCCAACCTGGGACAGGGGGAACACTGAAGCTTTCTTT.

The CDR3 protein is CASSLWAGGKPQHF. The CDR3 region has the DNA TGTGCCAGCAGTTTATGGGCAGGGGGCAAGCCCCAGCATTTT. The V gene is TRBV28, the J gene TRBJ1-5; 8 bases are shared with TRBD1. Germline V gene sequence: CDR1 MDHEN, CDR2 SYDVKM. The CDR3 is made up of 14 amino acids. After removal of 0 bases from V and 8 bases from J, the junction contained 3 bases not matched to a gene.

The CDR3, as DNA: TGTGCCAGCAGTTTATCGGACGGTGAAAAACTGTTTTTT. Translated, it gives CASSLSDGEKLFF. The chain employs TRBV12-3 or TRBV12-4 and TRBJ1-4, with D hard to call. There are 13 residues in the CDR3. The ends were cut back, 2 bases at V and 7 bases at J, with 8 bases in the middle.

This clonotype was recorded once. The chain is built from TRBV5-1 and TRBJ2-5; 10 nucleotides align to TRBD1. Germline V CDR1 and CDR2: SGHRS, YFSETQ. V was pared by 4 bases and J by 4 bases, with 4 bases of the junction left unmatched. The CDR3 has 14 residues. The CDR3 spells CASSGGQGLETQYF. CDR3 in DNA: TGCGCCAGCAGCGGGGGACAGGGGTTAGAGACCCAGTACTTC.

CDR3 loop: CAGAGRFYNEQFF. Here the CDR3 DNA reads TGTGCCGGGGCGGGCAGGTTTTACAATGAGCAGTTCTTC. V and J are TRBV30 and TRBJ2-1; either TRBD1 or TRBD2 may supply D (5 bases each). The CDR3 runs to 13 residues. V was pared by 8 bases and J by 4 bases, with 15 bases between. The germline V gene encodes CDR1 GTSNPN and CDR2 SVGIG (reference sequence). The variable domain in full, completed from reference TRBV30 and TRBJ2-1, reads SQTIHQWPATLVQPVGSPLSLECTVEGTSNPNLYWYRQAAGRGLQLLFYSVGIGQISSEVPQNLSASRPQDRQFILSSKKLLLSDSGFYLCAGAGRFYNEQFFGPGTRLTVL.

This clonotype was observed a handful of times. The V and J genes are TRBV27 and TRBJ1-6; D is unresolved. Between the trimmed V and J ends, which lost 7 bases and 13 bases, there was a span of 17 bases. The germline gives CDR1 MNHEY, CDR2 SMNVEV (reference sequence). There are 13 residues in the CDR3. For the CDR3, the DNA is TGTGCCAGCACATTCGTGGCGGCAGCCCCCCTCCACTTT. Translation: CASTFVAAAPLHF.

This clonotype was detected many times. The V gene is TRBV2, the J gene TRBJ2-7; D not certain. The CDR3 is 11 residues long. The V end lost 8 bases, the J end lost 5 bases, and 10 bases lay between the germline ends. CDR1 SNHLY and CDR2 FYNNEI come from the germline V gene. The CDR3 nucleotides are TGTGCCAGCGGCTTATTCAACGAGCAGTACTTC. The encoded protein is CASGLFNEQYF.

The chain uses TRBV24-1 and TRBJ2-5; the D call may be TRBD1 or TRBD2 (5 bases each). The CDR3 has 13 residues. Germline CDR1 and CDR2: KGHDR and SFDVKD. Trimming cost V 5 bases and J 0 bases, with 6 bases left between them. This CDR3 reads CATSGGYQETQYF. CDR3 in DNA: TGTGCCACCAGTGGGGGGTACCAAGAGACCCAGTACTTC.

The chain combines TRBV20-1 with TRBJ2-1, with D perhaps given as TRBD1 or TRBD2 (5 bases each). V was clipped by 6 bases and J by 6 bases, with 15 bases between them. In germline, CDR1 is DFQATT, CDR2 SNEGSKA (reference sequence). The CDR3 has 13 residues. The CDR3 bases are TGCAGTGCCCCCAAGGTGGGGGTCAATGAGCAGTTCTTC. Translating gives CSAPKVGVNEQFF.

This CDR3 is CASSYSGRWDYGYTF. In DNA form, the CDR3 reads TGTGCCAGCAGTTATTCCGGTCGCTGGGACTATGGCTACACCTTC. The genes are TRBV6-2 or TRBV6-3 and TRBJ1-2; D unresolved. Germline assignment: CDR1 MNHEY and CDR2 SVGEGT. This CDR3 is 15 amino acids long. V was pared by 3 bases and J by 3 bases, with 14 bases between.

This chain uses TRBV27 with TRBJ1-6, with 7 nucleotides matching TRBD1. This CDR3 is built from 14 residues. Per the germline V gene, CDR1 is MNHEY and CDR2 is SMNVEV (reference sequence). With 6 bases clipped from V and 8 bases from J, the junction kept 7 bases outside the gene matches. CDR3 nucleotide sequence: TGTGCCAGCAGCCCAGGACAGGATTATTCACCCCTCCACTTT. The encoded protein is CASSPGQDYSPLHF.

This chain uses TRBV12-3 or TRBV12-4 with TRBJ1-1, with D perhaps matching TRBD1 (5 bases). The V and J ends lost 5 bases and 4 bases respectively, with 14 bases between them. The CDR3 runs 14 residues. DNA of the CDR3: TGTGCCAGCAGTCTATCACGGGGGGTCACTGAAGCTTTCTTT. Translating it yields CASSLSRGVTEAFF.

This clonotype was detected only a few times. The CDR3 region has the DNA TGTGCCAGCAGACAAGATCCCACTGAAGCTTTCTTT. This encodes CASRQDPTEAFF. The chain joins TRBV2 to TRBJ1-1, with D uncertain. The CDR3 sequence is 12 residues long. V lost 6 bases and J lost 4, with 9 bases in between. Germline V gene data show CDR1 as SNHLY and CDR2 as FYNNEI.

The chain carries TRBV7-9 and TRBJ1-1; D is perhaps TRBD1 (5 bases). Germline V gene sequence: CDR1 SEHNR, CDR2 FQNEAQ (reference sequence). V was cut by 6 bases and J by 0 bases, with 14 bases left in between. The CDR3 covers 15 residues. CDR3: CASRQTTDMNTEAFF. DNA for the CDR3: TGTGCCAGCAGACAAACCACGGACATGAACACTGAAGCTTTCTTT. Filled out from reference TRBV7-9 and TRBJ1-1, the complete variable domain reads DTGVSQNPRHKITKRGQNVTFRCDPISEHNRLYWYRQTLGQGPEFLTYFQNEAQLEKSRLLSDRFSAERPKGSFSTLEIQRTEQGDSAMYLCASRQTTDMNTEAFFGQGTRLTVV.

The rearrangement uses TRBV10-3 and TRBJ2-5; no clear D. This CDR3 has 13 residues. The V gene lost 4 bases and the J gene lost 2 bases, with 8 bases spanning the gap. Germline V CDR1 and CDR2: ENHRY, SYGVKD. As DNA, the CDR3 is TGTGCCATCAGTGCACGAGAGCAAGAGACCCAGTACTTC. It is translated as CAISAREQETQYF.

The rearrangement links TRBV6-5 to TRBJ1-6; 7 nucleotides align to TRBD1. CDR1 and CDR2 from the germline V gene are MNHEY and SVGAGI. V lost 5 bases and J lost 10; bases outside the gene matches: 17. The CDR3 has 17 residues. The CDR3 sequence: CASSALPGQRAESPLHF. In DNA, the CDR3 is TGTGCCAGCAGTGCGCTACCGGGACAGAGGGCCGAATCACCCCTCCACTTT.

This clonotype was observed a few times. V usage is TRBV11-2 and J usage is TRBJ1-2; 7 nucleotides agree with TRBD1. CDR3 size: 15 residues. CDR1 and CDR2 (germline): SGHAT, FQNNGV. Trimming at V came to 0 bases and at J to 4 bases, leaving 5 bases not matched to a gene. The CDR3 bases are TGTGCCAGCAGCTTAGACGAGGGGGCTAGCTATGGCTACACCTTC. Protein product: CASSLDEGASYGYTF.

The V call is TRBV5-1, the J call TRBJ2-7; TRBD1 matches at 9 bases. From germline, CDR1 is SGHRS and CDR2 YFSETQ. CDR3 length: 15 amino acids. The ends lost 3 bases at V and 0 bases at J; junction bases unmatched: 4. DNA of the CDR3: TGCGCCAGCAGCTGGAAGACAGGGGGCTCCTACGAGCAGTACTTC. It is translated as CASSWKTGGSYEQYF.

This chain uses TRBV29-1 with TRBJ1-2; maybe TRBD1 (5 bases). Germline CDR1 and CDR2: SQVTM and ANQGSEA. The V and J ends lost 7 bases and 4 bases respectively, with 16 bases between them. The CDR3 spans 13 residues. The DNA for the CDR3 is TGCAGCGCATACGGACGGACATCCTATGGCTACACCTTC. Protein product: CSAYGRTSYGYTF.

This clonotype was counted only a few times. The rearrangement joins TRBV10-3 to TRBJ2-3; 16 bases fit TRBD2. Germline CDR1 and CDR2: ENHRY and SYGVKD. With 6 bases clipped from V and 3 bases from J, the junction kept 6 bases outside the gene matches. CDR3 length: 17 amino acids. DNA for the CDR3: TGTGCCATCAGCGGGACTAGCGGGGGGGCCGGTACAGATACGCAGTATTTT. Amino acid sequence: CAISGTSGGAGTDTQYF.

This clonotype was seen only a few times. The V and J genes are TRBV3-1 and TRBJ1-6; D ambiguous. V lost 4 bases and J 9 bases, leaving 16 bases between the germline ends. Germline assignment: CDR1 LGHDT and CDR2 YNNKEL (reference sequence). The CDR3 consists of 15 residues. As DNA, the CDR3 is TGTGCCAGCAGCCTAAGATCTCGGAGGGTTTCACCCCTCCACTTT. This translates into CASSLRSRRVSPLHF.

This clonotype was recorded once. The rearrangement links TRBV9 to TRBJ2-7; D possibly corresponds to TRBD2 (6 bases). This CDR3 is 14 amino acids long. V lost 0 bases, J lost 4 bases, and 11 bases lay in between. Germline V gene sequence: CDR1 SGDLS, CDR2 YYNGEE. The CDR3 DNA follows: TGTGCCAGCAGCGTAGGAGCAGGGAGGTACGAGCAGTACTTC. Translating gives CASSVGAGRYEQYF.

The chain joins TRBV6-5 to TRBJ2-7; D not certain. Germline V gene lookup returns CDR1 MNHEY and CDR2 SVGAGI. V dropped 0 bases and J dropped 9 bases, with 9 bases sitting between them. The CDR3 is 12 residues long. DNA for the CDR3: TGTGCCAGCAGTTACTCCTGGGGTCCGCAGTACTTC. Translating it yields CASSYSWGPQYF.

The chain recombines TRBV20-1 with TRBJ2-1, with TRBD2 identical over 10 bases. CDR1 is DFQATT, CDR2 SNEGSKA, per germline (reference sequence). The CDR3 is 10 residues long. V was pared by 5 bases and J by 12 bases, with 1 base of the junction left unmatched. The DNA of the CDR3 is TGCAGTGCTCCTAGCGGGGGGCAGTTCTTC. Translation: CSAPSGGQFF.

The chain recombines TRBV7-2 with TRBJ2-2; no firm D call. The germline CDR1 and CDR2 sequences are SGHTA and FQGNSA. Deletions cut 1 base from V and 4 bases from J, with 10 bases between. The CDR3 has 15 residues. The CDR3 sequence: CASSLVGPITGELFF. DNA for the CDR3: TGTGCCAGCAGCTTAGTAGGGCCGATCACCGGGGAGCTGTTTTTT.

V gene TRBV18 combines with J gene TRBJ2-1; D call uncertain. The CDR3 loop spans 12 amino acids. V was cut by 2 bases and J by 5 bases, with 4 bases left in between. Germline V lookup: CDR1 KGHSH, CDR2 LQKENI. The CDR3 DNA reads as TGTGCCAGCTCACCATATAACAATGAGCAGTTCTTC. Translating it yields CASSPYNNEQFF.